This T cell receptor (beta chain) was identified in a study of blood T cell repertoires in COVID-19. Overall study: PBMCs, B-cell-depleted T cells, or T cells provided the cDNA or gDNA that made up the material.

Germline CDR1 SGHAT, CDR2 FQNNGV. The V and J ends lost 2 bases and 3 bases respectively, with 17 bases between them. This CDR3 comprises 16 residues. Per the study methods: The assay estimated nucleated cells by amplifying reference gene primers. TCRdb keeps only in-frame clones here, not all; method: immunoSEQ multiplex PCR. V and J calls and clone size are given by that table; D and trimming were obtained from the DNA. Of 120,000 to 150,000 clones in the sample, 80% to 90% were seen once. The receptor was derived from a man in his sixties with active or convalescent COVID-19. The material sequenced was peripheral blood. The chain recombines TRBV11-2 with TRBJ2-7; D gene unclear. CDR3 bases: TGTGCCAGCAGCTTACCCACCGCTTCCGCGAACTACGAGCAGTACTTC. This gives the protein CASSLPTASANYEQYF.